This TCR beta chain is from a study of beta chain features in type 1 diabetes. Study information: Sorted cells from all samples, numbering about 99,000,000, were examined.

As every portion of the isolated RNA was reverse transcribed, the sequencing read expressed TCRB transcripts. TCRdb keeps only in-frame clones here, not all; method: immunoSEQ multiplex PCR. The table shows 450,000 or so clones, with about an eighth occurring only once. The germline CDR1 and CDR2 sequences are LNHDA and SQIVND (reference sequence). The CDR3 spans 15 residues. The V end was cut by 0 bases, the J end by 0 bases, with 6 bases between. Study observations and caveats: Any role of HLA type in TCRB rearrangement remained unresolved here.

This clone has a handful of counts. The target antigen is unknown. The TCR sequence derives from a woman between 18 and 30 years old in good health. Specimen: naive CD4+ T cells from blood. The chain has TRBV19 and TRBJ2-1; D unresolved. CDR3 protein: CASSIEGLSYNEQFF. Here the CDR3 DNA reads TGTGCCAGTAGTATAGAGGGCCTCTCCTACAATGAGCAGTTCTTC.